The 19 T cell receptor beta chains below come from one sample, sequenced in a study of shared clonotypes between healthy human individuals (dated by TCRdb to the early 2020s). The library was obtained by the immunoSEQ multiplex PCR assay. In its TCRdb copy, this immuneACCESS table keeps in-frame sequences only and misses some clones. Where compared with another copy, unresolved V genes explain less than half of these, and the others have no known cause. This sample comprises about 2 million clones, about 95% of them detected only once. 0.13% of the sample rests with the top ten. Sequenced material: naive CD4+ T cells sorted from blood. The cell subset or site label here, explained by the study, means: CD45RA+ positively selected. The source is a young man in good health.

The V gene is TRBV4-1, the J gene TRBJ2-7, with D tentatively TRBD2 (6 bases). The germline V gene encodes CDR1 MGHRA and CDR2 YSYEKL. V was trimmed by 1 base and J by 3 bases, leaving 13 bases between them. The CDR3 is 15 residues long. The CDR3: CASSQGNVGGYEQYF. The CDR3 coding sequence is TGCGCCAGCAGCCAAGGAAACGTGGGGGGCTACGAGCAGTACTTC.

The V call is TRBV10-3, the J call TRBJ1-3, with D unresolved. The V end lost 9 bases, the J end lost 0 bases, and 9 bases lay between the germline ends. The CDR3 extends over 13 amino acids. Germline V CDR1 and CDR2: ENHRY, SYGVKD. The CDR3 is CAMEGTSGNTIYF. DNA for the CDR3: TGTGCCATGGAAGGTACCTCTGGAAACACCATATATTTT.

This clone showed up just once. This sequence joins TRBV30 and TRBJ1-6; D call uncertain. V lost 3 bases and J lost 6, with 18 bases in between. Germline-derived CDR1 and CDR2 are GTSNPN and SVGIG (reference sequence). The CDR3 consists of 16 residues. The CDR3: CAWRLGSQGFNSPLHF. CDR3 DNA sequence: TGTGCCTGGAGGTTGGGGTCCCAAGGGTTTAATTCACCCCTCCACTTT.

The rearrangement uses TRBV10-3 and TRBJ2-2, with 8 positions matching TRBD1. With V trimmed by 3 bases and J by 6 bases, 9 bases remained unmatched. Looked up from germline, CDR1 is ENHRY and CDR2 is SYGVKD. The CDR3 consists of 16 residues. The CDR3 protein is CAISDGGQGVSGELFF. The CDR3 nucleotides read TGTGCCATCAGTGATGGAGGACAGGGCGTTTCCGGGGAGCTGTTTTTT.

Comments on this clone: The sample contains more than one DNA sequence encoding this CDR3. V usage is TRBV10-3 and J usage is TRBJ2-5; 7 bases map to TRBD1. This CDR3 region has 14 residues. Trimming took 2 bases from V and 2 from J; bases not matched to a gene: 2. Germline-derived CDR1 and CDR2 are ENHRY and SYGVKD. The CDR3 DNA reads TGTGCCATCAGTGAGGGGGACAGACAAGAGACCCAGTACTTC. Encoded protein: CAISEGDRQETQYF.

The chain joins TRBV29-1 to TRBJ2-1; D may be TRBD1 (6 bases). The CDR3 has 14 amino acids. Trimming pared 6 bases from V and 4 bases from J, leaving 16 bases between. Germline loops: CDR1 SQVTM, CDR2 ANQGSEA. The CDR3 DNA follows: TGCAGCGTCACGAAAGGGGGAGATTACAATGAGCAGTTCTTC. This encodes CSVTKGGDYNEQFF.

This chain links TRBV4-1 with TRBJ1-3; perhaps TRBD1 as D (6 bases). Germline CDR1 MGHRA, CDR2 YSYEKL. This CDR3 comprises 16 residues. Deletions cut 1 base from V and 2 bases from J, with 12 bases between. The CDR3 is CASSQGAGEAGNTIYF. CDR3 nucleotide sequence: TGCGCCAGCAGCCAAGGAGCAGGGGAGGCTGGAAACACCATATATTTT.

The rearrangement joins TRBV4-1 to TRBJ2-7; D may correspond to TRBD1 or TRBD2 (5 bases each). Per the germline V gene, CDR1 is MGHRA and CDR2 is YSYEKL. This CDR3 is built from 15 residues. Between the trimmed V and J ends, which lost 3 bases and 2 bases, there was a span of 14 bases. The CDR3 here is CASSHGMGVAYEQYF. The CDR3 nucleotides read TGCGCCAGCAGCCACGGTATGGGGGTGGCCTACGAGCAGTACTTC.

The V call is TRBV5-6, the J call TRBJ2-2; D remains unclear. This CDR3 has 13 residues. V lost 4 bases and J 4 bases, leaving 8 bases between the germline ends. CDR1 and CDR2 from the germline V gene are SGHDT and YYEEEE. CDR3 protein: CASSPGPTGELFF. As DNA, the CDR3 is TGTGCCAGCAGCCCTGGGCCCACCGGGGAGCTGTTTTTT.

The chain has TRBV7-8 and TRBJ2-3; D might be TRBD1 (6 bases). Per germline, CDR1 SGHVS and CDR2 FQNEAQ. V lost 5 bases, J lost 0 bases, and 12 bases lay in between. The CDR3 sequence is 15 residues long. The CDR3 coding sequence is TGTGCCAGCAGCAATCGACAGGCAAGCACAGATACGCAGTATTTT. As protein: CASSNRQASTDTQYF.

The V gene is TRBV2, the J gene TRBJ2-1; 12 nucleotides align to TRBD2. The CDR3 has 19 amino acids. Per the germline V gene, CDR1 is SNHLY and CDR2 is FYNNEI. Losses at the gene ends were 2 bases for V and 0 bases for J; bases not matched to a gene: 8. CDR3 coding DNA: TGTGCCAGCAGTGAATTCGCTAGCGGGGGGGCGAGCTCCTACAATGAGCAGTTCTTC. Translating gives CASSEFASGGASSYNEQFF.

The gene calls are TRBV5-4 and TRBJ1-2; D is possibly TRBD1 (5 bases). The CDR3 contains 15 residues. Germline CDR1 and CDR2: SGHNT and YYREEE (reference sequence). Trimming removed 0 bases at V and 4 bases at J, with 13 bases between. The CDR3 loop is CASSLEGRPPYGYTF. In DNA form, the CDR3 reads TGTGCCAGCAGCTTGGAGGGACGGCCGCCCTATGGCTACACCTTC.

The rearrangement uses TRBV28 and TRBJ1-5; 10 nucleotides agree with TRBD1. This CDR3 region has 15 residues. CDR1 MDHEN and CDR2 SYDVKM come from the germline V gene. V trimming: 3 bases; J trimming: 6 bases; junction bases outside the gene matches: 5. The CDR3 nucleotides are TGTGCCAGCAGTTTTCCCGGACAGGGGGTTCAGCCCCAGCATTTT. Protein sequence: CASSFPGQGVQPQHF.

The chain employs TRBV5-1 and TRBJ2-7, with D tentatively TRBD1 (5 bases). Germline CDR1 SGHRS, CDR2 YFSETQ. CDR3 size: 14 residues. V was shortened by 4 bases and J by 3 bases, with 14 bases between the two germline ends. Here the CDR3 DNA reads TGCGCCAGCAGCGAGGACACGAGGCTCTACGAGCAGTACTTC. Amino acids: CASSEDTRLYEQYF.

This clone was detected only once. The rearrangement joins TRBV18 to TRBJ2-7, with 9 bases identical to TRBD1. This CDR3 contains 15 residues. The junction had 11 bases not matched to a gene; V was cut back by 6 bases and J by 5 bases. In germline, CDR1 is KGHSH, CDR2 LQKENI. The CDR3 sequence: CASSARRDRDNEQYF. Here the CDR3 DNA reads TGTGCCAGCTCTGCCCGCCGGGACAGGGACAACGAGCAGTACTTC.

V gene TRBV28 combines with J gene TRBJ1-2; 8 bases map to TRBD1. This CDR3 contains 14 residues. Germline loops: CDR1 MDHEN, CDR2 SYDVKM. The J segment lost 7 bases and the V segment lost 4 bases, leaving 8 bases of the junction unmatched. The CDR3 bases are TGTGCCAGCAGTTCTCCGGACAGGGTTCTTGGCTACACCTTC. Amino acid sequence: CASSSPDRVLGYTF.

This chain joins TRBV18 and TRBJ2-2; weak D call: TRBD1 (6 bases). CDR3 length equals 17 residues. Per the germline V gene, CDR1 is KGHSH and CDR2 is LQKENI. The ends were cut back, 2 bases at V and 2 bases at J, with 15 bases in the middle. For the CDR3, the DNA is TGTGCCAGCTCACCATCCATGGCAGGGGTCAACACCGGGGAGCTGTTTTTT. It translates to CASSPSMAGVNTGELFF. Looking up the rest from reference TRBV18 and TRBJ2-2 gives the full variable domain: NAGVMQNPRHLVRRRGQEARLRCSPMKGHSHVYWYRQLPEEGLKFMVYLQKENIIDESGMPKERFSAEFPKEGPSILRIQQVVRGDSAAYFCASSPSMAGVNTGELFFGEGSRLTVL.

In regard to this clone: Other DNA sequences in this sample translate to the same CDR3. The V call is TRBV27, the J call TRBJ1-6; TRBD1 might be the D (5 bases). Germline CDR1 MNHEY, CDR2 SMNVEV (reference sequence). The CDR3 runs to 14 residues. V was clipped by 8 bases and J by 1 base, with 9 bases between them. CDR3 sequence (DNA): TGTGCCAGCTCCCAGGGATCCTATAATTCACCCCTCCACTTT. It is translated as CASSQGSYNSPLHF.

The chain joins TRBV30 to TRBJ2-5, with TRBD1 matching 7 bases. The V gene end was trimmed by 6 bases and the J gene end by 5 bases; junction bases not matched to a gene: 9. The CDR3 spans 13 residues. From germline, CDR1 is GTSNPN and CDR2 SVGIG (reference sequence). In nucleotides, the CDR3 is TGTGCCTGCACAAAGACAGGGTTGGAGACCCAGTACTTC. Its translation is CACTKTGLETQYF.